This passage covers 25 T cell receptor beta chains from one sample sequenced in a study of beta chain features in type 1 diabetes. Study results and limitations: People with Type 1 diabetes carried modestly yet significantly shorter TCRB CDR3s in all four CD4+ subsets.

Expressed TCRB transcripts were sequenced because the entire RNA isolate underwent reverse transcription. The assay was immunoSEQ multiplex PCR, and TCRdb's table has in-frame clones only and misses some. The data contain more than 95,000 clones, 25% to 30% of them singletons. The antigens for these receptors are not known. Sequenced: central memory CD4+ T cells from blood. Source of these receptors: a woman aged 18 to 35 with type 1 diabetes.

The table lists this clone with a few counts. V is TRBV15 and J is TRBJ2-7; perhaps TRBD2 as D (5 bases). V gave up 3 bases and J gave up 3 bases, with 12 bases separating them. Germline V CDR1 and CDR2: LNHNV, YYDKDF (reference sequence). The CDR3 runs to 14 residues. CDR3 coding DNA: TGTGCCACCAGCAGGGGTACCGGGGTCTACGAGCAGTACTTC. It yields the protein CATSRGTGVYEQYF.

The rearrangement links TRBV27 to TRBJ2-7, with 13 bases aligning to TRBD2. This CDR3 is built from 15 residues. Germline-derived CDR1 and CDR2 are MNHEY and SMNVEV (reference sequence). With V trimmed by 8 bases and J by 7 bases, 11 bases remained unmatched. The DNA of the CDR3 is TGTGCCAGCCGAACCGGGACTAGCGGGATTTTTGAGCAGTACTTC. This encodes CASRTGTSGIFEQYF.

This clone was counted between two and nine times. The chain has TRBV7-2 and TRBJ1-5; the D gene is possibly TRBD1 (5 bases). CDR1 is SGHTA and CDR2 is FQGNSA in the germline V gene. This CDR3 has 15 amino acids. With 3 bases removed from V and 2 bases from J, the gap between germline ends came to 11 bases. Written as DNA, the CDR3 is TGTGCCAGCAGCTTTCAGGGTATTGGCAATCAGCCCCAGCATTTT. Amino acids: CASSFQGIGNQPQHF.

The chain joins TRBV7-2 to TRBJ2-2, with 8 bases matching TRBD2. V trimming: 5 bases; J trimming: 5 bases; junction bases outside the gene matches: 10. CDR3 size: 16 residues. CDR1 and CDR2 from the germline V gene are SGHTA and FQGNSA. In nucleotides, the CDR3 is TGTGCCAGCAGCAGAACGGGACTAGGGGGGACCGGGGAGCTGTTTTTT. As protein: CASSRTGLGGTGELFF.

The rearrangement uses TRBV28 and TRBJ2-5; 7 bases are shared with TRBD1. Trimming took 3 bases from V and 1 from J; bases not matched to a gene: 5. There are 15 residues in the CDR3. The V gene's germline CDR1 is MDHEN and CDR2 SYDVKM. The CDR3 loop is CASSFHGTAQETQYF. CDR3 bases: TGTGCCAGCAGTTTCCACGGGACAGCCCAAGAGACCCAGTACTTC.

The chain's CDR3 is CASSAKGLVWETQYF. The CDR3 DNA sequence: TGTGCCAGCAGTGCTAAGGGGTTGGTTTGGGAGACCCAGTACTTC. The chain links TRBV2 to TRBJ2-5; tentative D call: TRBD1 (5 bases). Trimming removed 4 bases from V and 5 bases from J, with 17 bases in between. The CDR3 sequence is 15 residues long. Looked up from germline, CDR1 is SNHLY and CDR2 is FYNNEI.

This clone has a handful of counts. The genes are TRBV5-4 and TRBJ2-5; perhaps TRBD2 as D (6 bases). Between the trimmed V and J ends, which lost 6 bases and 4 bases, there was a span of 16 bases. Looked up from germline, CDR1 is SGHNT and CDR2 is YYREEE (reference sequence). CDR3 length equals 14 residues. The DNA of the CDR3 is TGTGCCAGCACCAAAGGAGGGGCAGGAGAGACCCAGTACTTC. This encodes CASTKGGAGETQYF.

This chain joins TRBV2 and TRBJ1-4; no definite D call. Germline V gene sequence: CDR1 SNHLY, CDR2 FYNNEI. With 3 bases removed from V and 8 bases from J, the gap between germline ends came to 10 bases. The CDR3 spans 13 residues. CDR3 region: CASSEAPGEKLFF. The CDR3 coding sequence is TGTGCCAGCAGTGAGGCCCCAGGAGAAAAACTGTTTTTT.

The V gene is TRBV7-2, the J gene TRBJ2-7; D remains unclear. The CDR3 consists of 14 residues. The V end was cut by 1 base, the J end by 2 bases, with 9 bases between. Per the germline V gene, CDR1 is SGHTA and CDR2 is FQGNSA. CDR3 amino acids: CASSLEPGTYEQYF. CDR3 coding DNA: TGTGCCAGCAGCTTAGAACCAGGCACCTACGAGCAGTACTTC. Full variable domain (outside the CDR3, taken from reference TRBV7-2 and TRBJ2-7): GAGVSQSPSNKVTEKGKDVELRCDPISGHTALYWYRQSLGQGLEFLIYFQGNSAPDKSGLPSDRFSAERTGGSVSTLTIQRTQQEDSAVYLCASSLEPGTYEQYFGPGTRLTVT.

This chain joins TRBV28 and TRBJ2-1, with D possibly TRBD1 on 5 matching bases. This CDR3 region has 12 residues. CDR1 is MDHEN and CDR2 is SYDVKM in the germline V gene. V was shortened by 6 bases and J by 11 bases, with 14 bases between the two germline ends. CDR3 protein: CASSRSQVQQFF. The CDR3 DNA is TGTGCCAGCAGCCGGTCACAGGTTCAGCAGTTCTTC.

This chain links TRBV10-2 with TRBJ1-1, with a weak D call TRBD1 (6 bases). V was clipped by 2 bases and J by 12 bases, with 16 bases between them. CDR3 length: 13 amino acids. CDR1 is WSHSY and CDR2 is SAAADI in the germline V gene. The CDR3 DNA reads TGCGCCAGCAGTGAGCAACATCACAGGGTTTCTTTCTTT. It codes for CASSEQHHRVSFF.

The genes are TRBV7-2 and TRBJ2-3; TRBD2 might be the D (5 bases). CDR3 length equals 13 residues. Germline CDR1 is SGHTA and CDR2 is FQGNSA. V lost 4 bases to trimming and J lost 6 bases, with 11 bases between them. CDR3 bases: TGTGCCAGCAGCTCCGAGGGTTTGGATACGCAGTATTTT. It encodes CASSSEGLDTQYF.

There are a few counts of this clone. J is TRBJ1-2 and V is TRBV28; D is undetermined. V was cut by 7 bases and J by 4 bases, with 13 bases left in between. This CDR3 comprises 13 residues. From germline, CDR1 is MDHEN and CDR2 SYDVKM. The CDR3: CASIQYFPYGYTF. The CDR3 coding sequence is TGTGCCAGCATTCAGTATTTCCCCTATGGCTACACCTTC.

The table lists this clone with a few counts. This sequence joins TRBV29-1 and TRBJ1-1; D not resolved. The V gene lost 7 bases and the J gene lost 1 base, with 16 bases spanning the gap. This CDR3 has 14 residues. Germline assignment: CDR1 SQVTM and CDR2 ANQGSEA. CDR3 sequence: CSARRGNTNTEAFF. The CDR3 DNA sequence: TGCAGCGCGAGAAGAGGAAATACGAACACTGAAGCTTTCTTT. The full variable domain, in which reference TRBV29-1 and TRBJ1-1 provide the parts outside the CDR3, is SAVISQKPSRDICQRGTSLTIQCQVDSQVTMMFWYRQQPGQSLTLIATANQGSEATYESGFVIDKFPISRPNLTFSTLTVSNMSPEDSSIYLCSARRGNTNTEAFFGQGTRLTVV.

V is TRBV28 and J is TRBJ1-2; possible D gene TRBD1, 6 bases. The germline V gene encodes CDR1 MDHEN and CDR2 SYDVKM. Trimming removed 4 bases from V and 8 bases from J, with 17 bases in between. CDR3 length: 14 residues. The CDR3 DNA reads as TGTGCCAGCAGTTCCCCGGACAGATTGGGCGGCTACACCTTC. It yields the protein CASSSPDRLGGYTF.

This clone was observed a handful of times. V gene TRBV19 combines with J gene TRBJ2-6; TRBD1 is a possible D gene (5 bases). CDR1 is LNHDA, CDR2 SQIVND, per germline (reference sequence). CDR3 length: 14 residues. Trimming took 7 bases from V and 2 from J, leaving 9 bases between them. As DNA, the CDR3 is TGTGCCAGTAAGGACAAGCCTGGGGCCAACGTCCTGACTTTC. Translated: CASKDKPGANVLTF.

The V call is TRBV19, the J call TRBJ1-5, with TRBD1 as a possible D gene (5 bases). V was cut by 3 bases and J by 5 bases, with 14 bases left in between. Germline V CDR1 and CDR2: LNHDA, SQIVND (reference sequence). The CDR3 totals 15 residues. The CDR3 spells CASSIQGRDYQPQHF. The CDR3 nucleotides read TGTGCCAGTAGTATTCAGGGCAGGGACTATCAGCCCCAGCATTTT.

This clone was observed a handful of times. V is TRBV11-2 and J is TRBJ2-7, with TRBD2 identical over 7 bases. Germline V lookup: CDR1 SGHAT, CDR2 FQNNGV. The length of the CDR3 is 13 residues. The trim removed 3 bases at V and 6 bases at J, leaving 5 bases unmatched. CDR3 loop: CASSFRGGGEQYV. Here the CDR3 DNA reads TGTGCCAGCAGCTTTCGGGGCGGGGGCGAGCAGTACGTC.

J is TRBJ1-1 and V is TRBV30, with no clear D. CDR1 is GTSNPN, CDR2 SVGIG, per germline (reference sequence). Trimming shortened V by 4 bases and J by 7 bases, and 19 bases separated the two germline ends. The CDR3 is 14 residues long. The CDR3 spells CAWISPDKTNEAFF. In DNA form, the CDR3 reads TGTGCCTGGATTAGCCCTGACAAGACTAATGAAGCTTTCTTT.

The chain recombines TRBV29-1 with TRBJ1-1; 7 nucleotides line up with TRBD1. CDR3 size: 15 residues. With V trimmed by 7 bases and J by 0 bases, 11 bases remained unmatched. Germline loops: CDR1 SQVTM, CDR2 ANQGSEA. CDR3 sequence reads: CSGAGGGGVNTEAFF. DNA of the CDR3: TGCAGCGGGGCAGGGGGTGGGGGCGTGAACACTGAAGCTTTCTTT.

This chain uses TRBV5-6 with TRBJ2-1; no reliable D call. Germline CDR1 is SGHDT and CDR2 is YYEEEE. CDR3 length: 15 residues. The V gene lost 2 bases and the J gene lost 2 bases, with 11 bases spanning the gap. The CDR3 is CASSFLLSTYNEQFF. For the CDR3, the DNA is TGTGCCAGCAGCTTCCTGCTAAGTACCTACAATGAGCAGTTCTTC.

The chain carries TRBV7-2 and TRBJ2-3; 9 bases are shared with TRBD2. The CDR3 is 14 residues long. Unmatched junction bases numbered 5, after V lost 5 bases and J lost 5 bases. CDR1 and CDR2 (germline): SGHTA, FQGNSA. This CDR3 reads CASSKGLAGDTQYF. The DNA of the CDR3 is TGTGCCAGCAGCAAGGGACTAGCAGGAGATACGCAGTATTTT.

This clone was seen only a few times. The rearrangement joins TRBV28 to TRBJ2-1, with 11 bases matching TRBD2. In germline, CDR1 is MDHEN, CDR2 SYDVKM. Losses at the gene ends were 3 bases for V and 13 bases for J; bases not matched to a gene: 8. The CDR3 has 14 amino acids. Here the CDR3 DNA reads TGTGCCAGCAGTTTTCAGACTAGCGGGAAATATCAGTTCTTC. Protein sequence: CASSFQTSGKYQFF.

Remarks on this clone: The CDR3 end shows no conserved phenylalanine or tryptophan, and so a read error is likely. The DNA is omitted, as the CDR3 cannot be located on it reliably, and the CDR3 follows TCRdb's listing. The chain joins TRBV23-1 to TRBJ2-7; the table's D call, TRBD1, has no DNA check behind it. TRBV23-1 is an open reading frame, and its role is uncertain. Inclusive of both ends, the CDR3 amounts to 10 amino acids. The CDR3 reads CASSLDRVLD.

This sequence joins TRBV19 and TRBJ1-1, with D possibly being TRBD1 (5 bases). The CDR3 covers 14 residues. V lost 5 bases, J lost 1 base, and 11 bases lay in between. Germline assignment: CDR1 LNHDA and CDR2 SQIVND (reference sequence). The CDR3 DNA follows: TGTGCCAGTAGTCCCTTCGACAGGAACACTGAAGCTTTCTTT. Amino acid sequence: CASSPFDRNTEAFF.